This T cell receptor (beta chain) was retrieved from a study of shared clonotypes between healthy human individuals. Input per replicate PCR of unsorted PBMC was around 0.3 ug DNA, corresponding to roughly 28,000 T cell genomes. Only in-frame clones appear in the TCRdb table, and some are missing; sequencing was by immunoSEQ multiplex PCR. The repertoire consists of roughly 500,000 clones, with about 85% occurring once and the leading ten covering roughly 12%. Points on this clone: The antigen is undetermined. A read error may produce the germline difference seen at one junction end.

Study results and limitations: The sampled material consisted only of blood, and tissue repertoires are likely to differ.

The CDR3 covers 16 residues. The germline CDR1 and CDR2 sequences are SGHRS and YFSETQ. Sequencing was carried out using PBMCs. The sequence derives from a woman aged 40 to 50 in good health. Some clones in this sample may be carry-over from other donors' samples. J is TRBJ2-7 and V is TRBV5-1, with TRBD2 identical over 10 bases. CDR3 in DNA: TGCACCAGCAGCTTGCAGGGTAGCGGGAGGATCGACGAGCGGTACTTC. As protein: CTSSLQGSGRIDERYF.